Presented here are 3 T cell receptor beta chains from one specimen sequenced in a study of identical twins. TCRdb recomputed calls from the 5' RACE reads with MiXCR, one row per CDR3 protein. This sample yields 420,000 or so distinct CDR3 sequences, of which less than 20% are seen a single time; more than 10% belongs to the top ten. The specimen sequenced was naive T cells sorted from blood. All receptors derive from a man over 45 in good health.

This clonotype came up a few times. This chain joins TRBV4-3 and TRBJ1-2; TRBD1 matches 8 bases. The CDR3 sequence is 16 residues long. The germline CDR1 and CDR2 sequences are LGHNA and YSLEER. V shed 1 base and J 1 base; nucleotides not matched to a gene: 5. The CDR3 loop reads CASSQGRTGLNYGYTF. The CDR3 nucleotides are TGCGCCAGCAGCCAAGGAAGGACAGGGCTTAACTATGGCTACACCTTC.

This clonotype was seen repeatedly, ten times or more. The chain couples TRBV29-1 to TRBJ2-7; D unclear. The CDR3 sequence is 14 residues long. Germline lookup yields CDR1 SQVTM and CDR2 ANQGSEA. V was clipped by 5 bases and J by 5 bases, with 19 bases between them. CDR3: CSVRLIGEFDEQYF. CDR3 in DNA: TGCAGCGTTCGTCTTATAGGTGAATTTGACGAGCAGTACTTC.

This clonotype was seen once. This CDR3 reads CAWSGGGENTEAFF. For the CDR3, the DNA is TGTGCCTGGAGTGGTGGTGGGGAGAACACTGAAGCTTTCTTT. The chain uses TRBV30 and TRBJ1-1; no firm D call. CDR1 and CDR2 from the germline V gene are GTSNPN and SVGIG (reference sequence). V lost 1 base to trimming and J lost 1 base, with 10 bases between them. The CDR3 is 14 amino acids.